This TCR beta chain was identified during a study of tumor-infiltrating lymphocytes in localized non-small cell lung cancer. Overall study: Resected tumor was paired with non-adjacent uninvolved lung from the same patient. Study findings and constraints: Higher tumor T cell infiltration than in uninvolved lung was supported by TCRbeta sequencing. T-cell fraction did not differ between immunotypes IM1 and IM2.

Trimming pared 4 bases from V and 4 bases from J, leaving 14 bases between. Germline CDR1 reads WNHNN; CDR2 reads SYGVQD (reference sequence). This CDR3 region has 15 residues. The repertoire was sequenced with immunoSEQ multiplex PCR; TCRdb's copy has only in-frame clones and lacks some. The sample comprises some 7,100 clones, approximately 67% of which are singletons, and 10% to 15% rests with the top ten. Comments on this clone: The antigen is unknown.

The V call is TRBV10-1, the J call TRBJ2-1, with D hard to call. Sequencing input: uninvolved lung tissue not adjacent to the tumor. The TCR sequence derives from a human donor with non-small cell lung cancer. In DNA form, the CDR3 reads TGCGCCAGCAGTGCGCGCAGGATCGGATACAATGAGCAGTTCTTC. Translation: CASSARRIGYNEQFF.